The sequence of this TCR beta chain was determined in a study of early T cells in non-severe SARS-CoV-2 infection. Looking at the study overall: Chains were not paired, and sequencing was done on bulk RNA from unsorted whole blood. Whole-study results and caveats: VDJdb-based matching was biased toward anti-spike CD8 responses and missed private and CD4 specificities.

Individual cDNA molecules were tagged with unique molecular identifiers, the study reported. MiXCR, applied by TCRdb to the 5' RACE reads, yields one record per CDR3 protein. The data show tens of thousands of distinct CDR3 sequences, around 6% seen once. Ten or more counts support this clonotype. Its antigen remains unidentified. This CDR3 has 11 amino acids. Germline V gene sequence: CDR1 SGHAT, CDR2 FQNNGV. The V and J ends lost 3 bases and 5 bases respectively, with 2 bases between them. The source of this sequence is an adult who was a healthcare worker with PCR-confirmed SARS-CoV-2 infection or an uninfected control (not recorded which). The specimen was whole blood. This chain connects TRBV11-2 to TRBJ2-1; D not certain. This CDR3 reads CASSFHNEQFF. The CDR3 DNA follows: TGTGCCAGCAGCTTCCACAATGAGCAGTTCTTC.